The subject of this entry is one TCR beta chain. Its antigen is currently unknown. V lost 0 bases and J 2 bases, leaving 12 bases between the germline ends. The CDR3 totals 15 residues. Germline V CDR1 and CDR2: SGHDT, YYEEEE. A sample-barcoded 5' primer and a J-beta primer mix were used in a second PCR of roughly 6 to 11 cycles. Each CDR3 protein gets one entry after TCRdb re-called the 5' RACE reads with MiXCR. The sample has around 1,600,000 distinct CDR3 sequences; about 45% are singletons. This sample was included in a study of blood T cells in healthy people across ages. Study results and caveats: The study found more naive CD4+ cells and higher diversity in long-lived than aged donors.

Sequences were obtained from blood. The chain uses TRBV5-6 and TRBJ2-7; the D is unclear. The sequence was collected from a woman between 18 and 29 years old in good health. The CDR3 DNA reads as TGTGCCAGCAGCTTGGCCTTGCGAGAGACCTACGAGCAGTACTTC. It yields the protein CASSLALRETYEQYF.